This TCR beta chain appears in the sequencing data of a study of blood T cell repertoires in COVID-19. This clone was observed a handful of times. Germline lookup yields CDR1 SGHRS and CDR2 YFSETQ. Trimming shortened V by 0 bases and J by 7 bases, and 11 bases separated the two germline ends. CDR3 length: 14 amino acids. Here immunoSEQ multiplex PCR was the method, and the copy in TCRdb shows in-frame clones only, minus some. The sample includes around 400,000 clones, approximately 87% seen only once; the top ten take approximately 2.4%. This clonotype was obtained from a woman aged 55-70 years with COVID-19, enrolled during active disease. The J gene is TRBJ1-5, the V gene TRBV5-1, with D possibly TRBD1 on 5 matching bases. Material for sequencing was peripheral blood. CDR3 sequence reads: CASSLGSREQPQHF. DNA of the CDR3: TGCGCCAGCAGCTTGGGTTCCAGGGAACAGCCCCAGCATTTT.